The present entry profiles one T cell receptor (beta chain) with its context. The data belong to a study of blood T cell repertoires in COVID-19. Study-wide background: Acute and convalescent COVID-19 specimens originated in the United States, Italy and Spain.

Method: immunoSEQ multiplex PCR; TCRdb's copy keeps in-frame clones and lacks some. The data show under 200,000 clones, less than 90% seen once. Sequenced: peripheral blood. This clonotype originated in a middle-aged woman with acute or convalescent COVID-19.

CDR3: CASSNPGTGLNEQFF. The CDR3 DNA is TGTGCCAGTAGCAACCCAGGGACAGGGCTAAATGAGCAGTTCTTC. V usage is TRBV19 and J usage is TRBJ2-1; 9 bases match TRBD1. V was pared by 6 bases and J by 7 bases, with 10 bases of the junction left unmatched. This CDR3 has 15 residues. Germline assignment: CDR1 LNHDA and CDR2 SQIVND (reference sequence).